The source of this T cell receptor beta chain is a study of blood T cell repertoires in COVID-19. At the level of the study: Sources were T cells, B-cell-depleted T cells, or PBMCs; the material itself was cDNA or gDNA.

Clones were sequenced by immunoSEQ multiplex PCR, and TCRdb holds only the in-frame ones, with some missing. The table lists about 300,000 clones, more than 70% of them singletons. The CDR3 is 14 amino acids. Germline CDR1 MDHEN, CDR2 SYDVKM. V lost 1 base to trimming and J lost 12 bases; unmatched junction nucleotides: 9. The gene calls are TRBV28 and TRBJ2-1, with TRBD1 matching 7 bases. The TCR comes from a woman aged 30 to 39 who had recovered from COVID-19. Sequenced material: peripheral blood. The CDR3 region has the DNA TGTGCCAGCAGTTTATCAGACAGGGCGCCTGTGCAGTTCTTC. This gives the protein CASSLSDRAPVQFF.